This entry describes one TCR beta chain. Its target is not known. The sample belongs to a study of shared clonotypes between healthy human individuals. Findings of the study overall: The genetic and exposure-history diversity represented was limited by few donors.

The trim removed 6 bases at V and 6 bases at J, leaving 3 bases unmatched. This CDR3 has 14 amino acids. Looked up from germline, CDR1 is MNHEY and CDR2 is SMNVEV (reference sequence). TCRdb's table, derived via immunoSEQ multiplex PCR, lists solely in-frame clones and lacks some. The table lists roughly 1,800,000 clones, 85% to 95% of them singletons. Naive CD8 cells lacked CD45RO and underwent positive selection for CCR7, leaving out terminally differentiated effector memory CD45RA+ cells. The sequenced sample was naive CD8+ T cells sorted from blood. The sequence was collected from a man aged 18 to 30 in good health. V gene TRBV27 combines with J gene TRBJ1-6; the match to TRBD1 covers 9 bases. This CDR3 reads CASRVTGGNSPLHF. The DNA for the CDR3 is TGTGCCAGCAGGGTGACAGGGGGTAATTCACCCCTCCACTTT.